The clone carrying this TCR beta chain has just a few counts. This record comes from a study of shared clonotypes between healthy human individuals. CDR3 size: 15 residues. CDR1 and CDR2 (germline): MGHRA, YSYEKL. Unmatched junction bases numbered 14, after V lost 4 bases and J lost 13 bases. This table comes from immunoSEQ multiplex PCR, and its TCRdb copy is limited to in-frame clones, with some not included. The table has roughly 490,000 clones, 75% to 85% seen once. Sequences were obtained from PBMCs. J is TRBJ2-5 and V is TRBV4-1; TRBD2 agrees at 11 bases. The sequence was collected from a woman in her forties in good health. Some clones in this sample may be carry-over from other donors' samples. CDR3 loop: CASSPSHTSGSQPYF. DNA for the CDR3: TGCGCCAGCAGCCCGAGTCACACTAGCGGGAGCCAACCGTACTTC.